A selection of T cell receptor beta chains follows, all from one sample in a study of shared clonotypes between healthy human individuals. Only in-frame clones appear in the TCRdb table, and some are missing; sequencing was by immunoSEQ multiplex PCR. The data show about 2.3 million clones, 85% to 95% seen once. The sample comprised naive CD4+ T cells from PBMCs. The source is a man aged 18 to 29 in good health. Some clones in this sample may be carry-over from other donors' samples. Each CDR3 is given with its conserved first and last residue. A D gene is named only where the DNA matches it firmly. Clone sizes are given selectively: once, few, many, or a class where the clone is expanded.

TRBV18	TRBJ2-1	TRBD1	-	CASSPLTGVYNEQFF	TGTGCCAGCTCACCCTTGACAGGGGTCTACAATGAGCAGTTCTTC
TRBV30	TRBJ1-1	-	-	CAWSGRLKNTEAFF	TGTGCCTGGAGTGGACGGCTTAAGAACACTGAAGCTTTCTTT
TRBV5-6	TRBJ2-5	TRBD1	-	CASSGGTGHQETQYF	TGTGCCAGCAGCGGGGGGACAGGGCACCAAGAGACCCAGTACTTC
TRBV14	TRBJ2-7	-	-	CASSQDIVAEQYF	TGTGCCAGCAGCCAAGATATAGTGGCCGAGCAGTACTTC
TRBV7-2	TRBJ2-1	-	-	CASSQNRVGEQFF	TGTGCCAGCAGCCAAAACAGGGTTGGTGAGCAGTTCTTC
TRBV5-8	TRBJ1-1	-	-	CASSRGTGRAFF	TGTGCCAGCAGTCGGGGAACAGGGAGAGCTTTCTTT
TRBV5-8	TRBJ1-2	TRBD1	-	CASSSLTGYSYGYTF	TGTGCCAGCAGCTCCCTGACAGGGTACTCCTATGGCTACACCTTC
TRBV7-9	TRBJ1-1	TRBD1	-	CASSTRGTGVNTEAFF	TGTGCCAGCAGCACCAGGGGGACAGGGGTGAACACTGAAGCTTTCTTT
TRBV5-1	TRBJ2-5	-	-	CASSLDVSNGGTQYF	TGCGCCAGCAGCTTGGATGTCTCTAACGGGGGGACCCAGTACTTC
TRBV5-4	TRBJ2-5	-	-	CASSWAPGLQETQYF	TGTGCCAGCAGCTGGGCCCCGGGACTCCAAGAGACCCAGTACTTC
TRBV6-1	TRBJ2-7	-	-	CASRTTGNLGEQYF	TGTGCCAGCAGAACAACAGGAAACCTTGGCGAGCAGTACTTC
TRBV5-1	TRBJ1-5	-	once	CASSSNPGADQPQHF	TGCGCCAGCAGCTCCAACCCGGGGGCCGATCAGCCCCAGCATTTT
TRBV7-6	TRBJ2-3	-	-	CASSFYEGDTQYF	TGTGCCAGCAGCTTCTATGAGGGGGATACGCAGTATTTT
TRBV2	TRBJ2-6	-	-	CASSDSGANVLTF	TGTGCCAGCAGTGACTCTGGGGCCAACGTCCTGACTTTC
TRBV7-3	TRBJ2-2	TRBD2	-	CASSPHSGSGAGELFF	TGTGCCAGCAGCCCTCATAGCGGGAGCGGGGCCGGGGAGCTGTTTTTT
TRBV9	TRBJ2-1	-	-	CASSRDQGNEQFF	TGTGCCAGCAGCAGAGACCAGGGGAATGAGCAGTTCTTC
TRBV20-1	TRBJ1-2	-	-	CSARADYGYTF	TGCAGTGCTAGGGCAGACTATGGCTACACCTTC
TRBV2	TRBJ2-5	-	-	CASSPLNQETQYF	TGTGCCAGCAGTCCGCTGAACCAAGAGACCCAGTACTTC
TRBV14	TRBJ2-3	TRBD1	-	CASSQGTGPGTDTQYF	TGTGCCAGCAGCCAAGGGACAGGGCCTGGCACAGATACGCAGTATTTT
TRBV6-6	TRBJ2-5	-	-	CASSHGPRETQYF	TGTGCCAGCAGTCACGGGCCTCGGGAGACCCAGTACTTC
TRBV10-1	TRBJ2-7	-	-	CAPPRVTYEQYF	TGCGCCCCACCGCGGGTAACCTACGAGCAGTACTTC
TRBV27	TRBJ2-2	-	-	CASSSTTRTANTGELFF	TGTGCCAGCAGTTCCACTACCCGGACGGCGAACACCGGGGAGCTGTTTTTT
TRBV5-6	TRBJ2-3	-	-	CASSLFGGAGTDTQYF	TGTGCCAGCAGCTTATTTGGCGGGGCTGGCACAGATACGCAGTATTTT
TRBV19	TRBJ1-2	TRBD1	-	CASRGGQGNYGYTF	TGTGCCAGTAGGGGGGGACAGGGGAACTATGGCTACACCTTC
TRBV2	TRBJ2-7	-	-	CASSVLDEQYF	TGTGCCAGCAGTGTCCTGGACGAGCAGTACTTC
TRBV5-1	TRBJ2-7	TRBD2	-	CASSLGLAGGTYEQYF	TGCGCCAGCAGCTTGGGACTAGCGGGAGGTACCTACGAGCAGTACTTC
TRBV29-1	TRBJ1-1	-	-	CSVKAGWGMNTEAFF	TGCAGCGTGAAAGCCGGGTGGGGTATGAACACTGAAGCTTTCTTT
TRBV6-1	TRBJ2-2	-	-	CASSVLEGTGELFF	TGTGCCAGCTCTGTCTTAGAGGGCACCGGGGAGCTGTTTTTT
TRBV4-1	TRBJ2-1	TRBD2	once	CASSQSAGLAAYNEQFF	TGCGCCAGCAGCCAAAGCGCGGGACTAGCGGCATACAATGAGCAGTTCTTC
TRBV21-1	TRBJ1-2	-	-	CASSINGGNYGYTF	TGTGCCAGCAGCATTAACGGGGGTAACTATGGCTACACCTTC
TRBV18	TRBJ2-7	-	-	CASSPQTRGIYEQYF	TGTGCCAGCTCACCCCAGACCAGGGGAATCTACGAGCAGTACTTC
TRBV7-2	TRBJ2-7	-	-	CASSQPPLTYEQYF	TGTGCCAGCAGCCAACCCCCCCTAACCTACGAGCAGTACTTC
TRBV6-5	TRBJ2-1	-	-	CASSPLGMKQFF	TGTGCCAGCAGTCCGCTAGGCATGAAGCAGTTCTTC
TRBV19	TRBJ1-2	-	once	CASSIGLGYGYTF	TGTGCCAGTAGTATTGGGCTTGGCTATGGCTACACCTTC
TRBV27	TRBJ2-7	TRBD2	once	CASSSSVLTGRAREQYF	TGTGCCAGCAGTTCCTCCGTTTTAACGGGGAGGGCACGGGAGCAGTACTTC
TRBV7-3	TRBJ2-6	-	-	CASSLSSGANVLTF	TGTGCCAGCAGCTTAAGCTCTGGGGCCAACGTCCTGACTTTC